The source of this T cell receptor beta chain is a study of blood T cell repertoires in COVID-19. Study summary: Material from acute and convalescent COVID-19 was sourced from the United States, Italy and Spain. T cells, B-cell-depleted T cells, or PBMCs provided the cDNA or gDNA that served as material.

In the authors' methods: Quantification of nucleated cells was approximated via reference gene primer amplification. TCRdb's table, derived via immunoSEQ multiplex PCR, lists solely in-frame clones and lacks some. D and trimming come from the DNA, and the V and J calls and clone size come from that table. The sample records about 70,000 clones, around 90% being singletons. V gave up 7 bases and J gave up 0 bases, with 12 bases separating them. The CDR3 runs to 14 residues. CDR1 is SNHLY, CDR2 FYNNEI, per germline. Sequences were obtained from peripheral blood. This chain joins TRBV2 and TRBJ2-5; D may be TRBD2 (6 bases). This receptor was taken from a human donor in a cohort sampled during active COVID-19. The CDR3 region has the DNA TGTGCCAGCATTGGCTGGGGGGACCAAGAGACCCAGTACTTC. Protein sequence: CASIGWGDQETQYF.